Listed below are T cell receptor beta chains from one sample, sequenced in a study of beta chain features in type 1 diabetes. The repertoire was sequenced with immunoSEQ multiplex PCR; TCRdb's copy has only in-frame clones and lacks some. This sample carries under 300,000 clones, about 25% of them seen once, and the ten largest clones take 4%. Sequenced: central memory CD4+ T cells from blood. The receptors shown here come from a man in his thirties or forties in good health. Each CDR3 is given with its conserved first and last residue. The D gene is left open where the match is weak. Size is stated for part of the rows, as once, few or many counts, or as a class when the clone is expanded.

clone_size,v_call,d_call,j_call,cdr3_nt,cdr3_aa
NA,TRBV9,NA,TRBJ1-1,TGTGCCAGCAGCGTAGCTTACCCGGGGGCGGGCACTGAAGCTTTCTTT,CASSVAYPGAGTEAFF
NA,TRBV7-9,NA,TRBJ1-1,TGTGCCAGCAGCTTACGGTCCGGTGACACTGAAGCTTTCTTT,CASSLRSGDTEAFF
NA,TRBV28,NA,TRBJ1-1,TGTGCCAGCAGTTTATTGTCGGGGAACACTGAAGCTTTCTTT,CASSLLSGNTEAFF
NA,TRBV20-1,NA,TRBJ1-2,TGCAGTGCTAGTGAGGGCTATGGCTACACCTTC,CSASEGYGYTF
few,TRBV27,NA,TRBJ2-1,TGTGCCAGCAGTCCCGTTCACGGGCAGAGCTCCTACAATGAGCAGTTCTTC,CASSPVHGQSSYNEQFF
NA,TRBV23-1,TRBD2,TRBJ2-1,TGCGCCAGCAGCCAATTCGGGACTAGCGGGCACAATGAGCAGTTCTTC,CASSQFGTSGHNEQFF
NA,TRBV10-3,NA,TRBJ1-1,TGTGCCATCATGTCTCTAGGCTCGAACACTGAAGCTTTCTTT,CAIMSLGSNTEAFF
few,TRBV29-1,NA,TRBJ2-1,TGCAGCACAGAAGCATACAATGAGCAGTTCTTC,CSTEAYNEQFF
many,TRBV29-1,NA,TRBJ2-3,TGCAGCGTCCTAACTAGAGTCCGAGACACGCAGTATTTT,CSVLTRVRDTQYF
few,TRBV30,TRBD2,TRBJ2-1,TGTGCCTTGGGGACTAGCGGGACATCCTACAATGAGCAGTTCTTC,CALGTSGTSYNEQFF
NA,TRBV4-3,NA,TRBJ2-5,TGCGCCAGCAGCCAATCAGACAGTCAAGAGACCCAGTACTTC,CASSQSDSQETQYF
few,TRBV7-7,NA,TRBJ2-1,TGTGCCAGCAGCCCGCCGGGACTCAATGAGCAGTTCTTC,CASSPPGLNEQFF
NA,TRBV29-1,TRBD2,TRBJ2-5,TGCAGCGCTTCTCTAGCGGCGGAGACCCAGTACTTC,CSASLAAETQYF
NA,TRBV30,NA,TRBJ1-1,TGTACCTGGAGTCGGTTAGGGATAGGAACTGAAGCTTTCTTT,CTWSRLGIGTEAFF
NA,TRBV29-1,NA,TRBJ1-1,TGCAGCGTTGGCCGCACTGAAGCTTTCTTT,CSVGRTEAFF
NA,TRBV5-4,TRBD2,TRBJ2-3,TGTGCCAGCAGAGTGTATGCATTAGCGGGAGGCCCCACAGATACGCAGTATTTT,CASRVYALAGGPTDTQYF
NA,TRBV7-9,NA,TRBJ2-3,TGTGCCAGCAGCCCCGAAGGAATCGCAGATACGCAGTATTTT,CASSPEGIADTQYF
NA,TRBV29-1,NA,TRBJ2-2,TGCAGCGTAGGGGGACGGAGTAACACCGGGGAGCTGTTTTTT,CSVGGRSNTGELFF
few,TRBV30,NA,TRBJ2-2,TGTGCCTGGAATGGCGGAATTAACACCGGGGAGCTGTTTTTT,CAWNGGINTGELFF
NA,TRBV5-4,TRBD1,TRBJ1-1,TGTGCCAGCAGACCCGACAGGGCCAGCACTGAAGCTTTCTTT,CASRPDRASTEAFF
NA,TRBV5-4,NA,TRBJ1-1,TGTGCCAGCAGCTCGCATATATCCACTGAAGCTTTCTTT,CASSSHISTEAFF
NA,TRBV7-2,NA,TRBJ2-3,TGTGCCAGCAGCCTGACAGCTTCCACAGATACGCAGTATTTT,CASSLTASTDTQYF
NA,TRBV18,NA,TRBJ1-6,TGTGCCAGCTCACCTCCGGGACCCTCACCCCTCCACTTT,CASSPPGPSPLHF
few,TRBV30,NA,TRBJ2-5,TGTGCCTGGAGTGGCCAGGAGACCCAGTACTTC,CAWSGQETQYF
NA,TRBV2,NA,TRBJ2-5,TGTGCCAGCAACCCGTACCAAGAGACCCAGTACTTC,CASNPYQETQYF
many,TRBV2,TRBD2,TRBJ2-1,TGTGCCAGCAGCACGACTAGCGGGAGACACAATGAGCAGTTCTTC,CASSTTSGRHNEQFF
few,TRBV18,NA,TRBJ1-2,TGTGCCAGCTCACCTAGGGCCGTCGAAAACTATGGCTACACCTTC,CASSPRAVENYGYTF
NA,TRBV20-1,NA,TRBJ1-1,TGCAGTGCTATCCACAATACTGAAGCTTTCTTT,CSAIHNTEAFF
NA,TRBV27,TRBD1,TRBJ1-4,TGTGCCAGCAGTATCGGGACAGGGCGAATTCCGGGTGAGGAAAAACTGTTTTTT,CASSIGTGRIPGEEKLFF
NA,TRBV7-2,TRBD1,TRBJ2-2,TGTGCCAGCAGCTGGGGACAGGGCCAGAACACCGGGGAGCTGTTTTTT,CASSWGQGQNTGELFF
few,TRBV7-9,NA,TRBJ2-2,TGTGCCAGCAGCCCCCAGCGTCCGACGAACACCGGGGAGCTGTTTTTT,CASSPQRPTNTGELFF
few,TRBV28,TRBD1,TRBJ2-7,TGTGCCAGCAGCCGGACAGGGACCTACGAGCAGTACTTC,CASSRTGTYEQYF
many,TRBV6-1,NA,TRBJ2-3,TGTGCCAGCTCGTCGGGTATCAGGGATACGCAGTATTTT,CASSSGIRDTQYF
few,TRBV25-1,NA,TRBJ2-7,TGTGCCAGCAGTGACTACGAGCAGTACTTC,CASSDYEQYF
few,TRBV18,TRBD1,TRBJ2-3,TGTGCCAGCTCACCAGGACAGGGGGATACGCAGTATTTT,CASSPGQGDTQYF
NA,TRBV5-1,NA,TRBJ1-1,TGCGCCAGCAGCCCCGGGGCCCTAAGGGCTGAAGCTTTCTTT,CASSPGALRAEAFF
few,TRBV4-3,NA,TRBJ2-5,TGCGCCAGCAGCCAACGTCGGCAGGGGTCTACCTTATTGCAAGAGACCCAGTACTTC,CASSQRRQGSTLLQETQYF
many,TRBV27,NA,TRBJ2-3,TGTGCCAGCAGTTTTGTGGGGGGAAATACGCAGTATTTT,CASSFVGGNTQYF
few,TRBV19,TRBD2,TRBJ2-7,TGTGCCAGTAGTATAAATCTAGCGGGAGGCTACGAGCAGTACTTC,CASSINLAGGYEQYF
NA,TRBV10-2,NA,TRBJ1-1,TGCGCCAGCTCGCCTACAGGGCGATCTTACCAGAACACTGAAGCTTTCTTT,CASSPTGRSYQNTEAFF
few,TRBV10-3,NA,TRBJ2-3,TGTGCCATCAGTGGTTTCGTGGGACTCACAGATACGCAGTATTTT,CAISGFVGLTDTQYF
once,TRBV30,NA,TRBJ2-2,TGTGCCTGGCGATTGGGGACATTGAACACCGGGGAGCTGTTTTTT,CAWRLGTLNTGELFF
NA,TRBV15,NA,TRBJ1-1,TGTGCCACCAGCAGGCCCCCGGGGGGAACTGAAGCTTTCTTT,CATSRPPGGTEAFF
few,TRBV18,NA,TRBJ1-3,TGTGCCAGCTCTCTGGACAGCGCCTCTGGAAACACCATATATTTT,CASSLDSASGNTIYF
many,TRBV2,TRBD1,TRBJ2-1,TGTGCCAGCAGAGGGGGCCGCGGTAGAAGCGCCTACAATGAGCAGTTCTTC,CASRGGRGRSAYNEQFF
many,TRBV5-1,NA,TRBJ2-5,TGCGCCAGCAGCTCGCGAGTCCTCTCACAAGAGACCCAGTACTTC,CASSSRVLSQETQYF
few,TRBV30,TRBD1,TRBJ1-3,TGTGCCTGGAGTGTCGGGACAGACGGAAACACCATATATTTT,CAWSVGTDGNTIYF
NA,TRBV11-2,NA,TRBJ2-6,TGTGCCAGCAGCTCCGAAGGGCTCGGGGCCAACGTCCTGACTTTC,CASSSEGLGANVLTF
few,TRBV5-1,NA,TRBJ1-2,TGCGCCAGCAGCGCAGGACAGACTAACTATGGCTACACCTTC,CASSAGQTNYGYTF
few,TRBV11-2,TRBD2,TRBJ2-2,TGTGCCAGCAGCCTTAGCGGGAGTGTGGGCGGGGAGCTGTTTTTT,CASSLSGSVGGELFF
NA,TRBV7-2,NA,TRBJ2-5,TGTGCCAGCAGCTTTAACGGGGCCCAAGAGACCCAGTACTTC,CASSFNGAQETQYF